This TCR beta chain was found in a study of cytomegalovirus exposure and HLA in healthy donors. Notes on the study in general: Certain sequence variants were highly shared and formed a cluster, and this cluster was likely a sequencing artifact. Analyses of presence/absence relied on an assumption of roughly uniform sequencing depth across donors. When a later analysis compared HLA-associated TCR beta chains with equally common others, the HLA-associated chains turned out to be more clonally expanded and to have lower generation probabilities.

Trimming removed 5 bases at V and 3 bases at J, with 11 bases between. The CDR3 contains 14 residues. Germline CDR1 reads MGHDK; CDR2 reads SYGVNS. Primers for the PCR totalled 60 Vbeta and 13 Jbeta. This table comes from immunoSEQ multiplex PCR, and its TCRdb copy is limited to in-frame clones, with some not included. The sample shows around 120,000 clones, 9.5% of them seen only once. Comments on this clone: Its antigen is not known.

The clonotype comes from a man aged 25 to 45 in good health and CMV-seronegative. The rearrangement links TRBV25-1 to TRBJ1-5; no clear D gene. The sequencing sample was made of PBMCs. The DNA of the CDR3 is TGTGCCAGCAGTCTTACAAGTTCCAATCAGCCCCAGCATTTT. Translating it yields CASSLTSSNQPQHF. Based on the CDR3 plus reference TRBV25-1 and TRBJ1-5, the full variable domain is EADIYQTPRYLVIGTGKKITLECSQTMGHDKMYWYQQDPGMELHLIHYSYGVNSTEKGDLSSESTVSRIRTEHFPLTLESARPSHTSQYLCASSLTSSNQPQHFGDGTRLSIL.